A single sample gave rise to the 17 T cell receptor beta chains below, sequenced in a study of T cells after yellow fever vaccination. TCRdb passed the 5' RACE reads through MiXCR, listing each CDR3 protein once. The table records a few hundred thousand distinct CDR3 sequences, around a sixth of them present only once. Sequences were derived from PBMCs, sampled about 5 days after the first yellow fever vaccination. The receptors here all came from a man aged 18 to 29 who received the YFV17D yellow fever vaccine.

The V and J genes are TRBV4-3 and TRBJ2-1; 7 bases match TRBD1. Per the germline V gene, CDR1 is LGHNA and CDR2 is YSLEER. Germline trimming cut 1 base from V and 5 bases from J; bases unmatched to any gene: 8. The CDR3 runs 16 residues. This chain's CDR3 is CASSQGGGLTHNEQFF. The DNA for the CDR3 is TGCGCCAGCAGCCAAGGAGGGGGCCTAACACACAATGAGCAGTTCTTC.

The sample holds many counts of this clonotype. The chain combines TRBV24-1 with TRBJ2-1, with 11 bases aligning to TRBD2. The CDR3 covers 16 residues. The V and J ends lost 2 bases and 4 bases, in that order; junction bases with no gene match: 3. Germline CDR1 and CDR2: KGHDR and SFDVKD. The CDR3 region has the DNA TGTGCCACCAGTGATTCCGGGACTAGCGGATACAATGAGCAGTTCTTC. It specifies CATSDSGTSGYNEQFF.

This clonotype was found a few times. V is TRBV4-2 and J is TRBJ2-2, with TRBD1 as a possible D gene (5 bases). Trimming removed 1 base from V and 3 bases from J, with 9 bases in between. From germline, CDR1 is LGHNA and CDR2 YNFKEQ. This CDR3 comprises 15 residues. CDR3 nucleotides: TGTGCCAGCAGCCAAGGGTTAGGGGACACCGGGGAGCTGTTTTTT. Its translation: CASSQGLGDTGELFF.

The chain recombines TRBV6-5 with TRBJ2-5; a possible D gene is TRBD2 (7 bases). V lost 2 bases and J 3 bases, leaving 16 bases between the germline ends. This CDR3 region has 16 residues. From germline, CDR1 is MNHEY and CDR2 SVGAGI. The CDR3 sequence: CASSYAPRGGEETQYF. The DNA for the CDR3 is TGTGCCAGCAGTTACGCTCCAAGGGGGGGAGAAGAGACCCAGTACTTC.

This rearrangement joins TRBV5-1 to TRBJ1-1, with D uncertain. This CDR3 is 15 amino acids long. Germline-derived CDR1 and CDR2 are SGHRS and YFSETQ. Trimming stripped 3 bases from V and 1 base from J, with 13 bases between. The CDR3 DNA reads TGCGCCAGCAGCTCAGGCTATAAGGGGAACACTGAAGCTTTCTTT. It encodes CASSSGYKGNTEAFF. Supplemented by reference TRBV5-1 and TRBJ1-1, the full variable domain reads KAGVTQTPRYLIKTRGQQVTLSCSPISGHRSVSWYQQTPGQGLQFLFEYFSETQRNKGNFPGRFSGRQFSNSRSEMNVSTLELGDSALYLCASSSGYKGNTEAFFGQGTRLTVV.

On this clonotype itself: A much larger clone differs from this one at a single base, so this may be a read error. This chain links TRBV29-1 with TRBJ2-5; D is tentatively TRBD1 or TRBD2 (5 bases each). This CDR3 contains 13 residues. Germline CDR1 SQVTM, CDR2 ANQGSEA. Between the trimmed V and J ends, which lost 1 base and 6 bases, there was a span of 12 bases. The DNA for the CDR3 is TGCAGCGTTGAAGTTACGGGGCAGAAGACCCAGTACTTC. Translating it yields CSVEVTGQKTQYF. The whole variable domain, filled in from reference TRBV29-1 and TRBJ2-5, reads SAVISQKPSRDICQRGTSLTIQCQVDSQVTMMFWYRQQPGQSLTLIATANQGSEATYESGFVIDKFPISRPNLTFSTLTVSNMSPEDSSIYLCSVEVTGQKTQYFGPGTRLLVL.

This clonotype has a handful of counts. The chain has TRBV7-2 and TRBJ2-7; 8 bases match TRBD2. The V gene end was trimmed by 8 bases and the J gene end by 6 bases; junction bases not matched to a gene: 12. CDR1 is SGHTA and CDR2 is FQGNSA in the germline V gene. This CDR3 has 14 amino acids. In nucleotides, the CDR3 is TGTGCCAGCCTTTCCGGGGGGGGTTTCGGCGAGCAGTACTTC. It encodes CASLSGGGFGEQYF.

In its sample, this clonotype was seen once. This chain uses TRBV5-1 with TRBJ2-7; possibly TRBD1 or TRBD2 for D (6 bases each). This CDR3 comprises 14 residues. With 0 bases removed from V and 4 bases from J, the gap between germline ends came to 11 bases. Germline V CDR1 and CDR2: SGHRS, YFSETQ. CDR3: CASSLEGGRYEQYV. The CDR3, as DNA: TGCGCCAGCAGCTTGGAGGGGGGCCGTTACGAGCAGTACGTC.

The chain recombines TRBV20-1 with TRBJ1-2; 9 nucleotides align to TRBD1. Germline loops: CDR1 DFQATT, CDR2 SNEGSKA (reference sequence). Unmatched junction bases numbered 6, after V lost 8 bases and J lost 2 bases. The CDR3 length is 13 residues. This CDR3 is CSQGTGTNYGYTF. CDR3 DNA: TGCAGTCAGGGGACAGGGACAAACTATGGCTACACCTTC.

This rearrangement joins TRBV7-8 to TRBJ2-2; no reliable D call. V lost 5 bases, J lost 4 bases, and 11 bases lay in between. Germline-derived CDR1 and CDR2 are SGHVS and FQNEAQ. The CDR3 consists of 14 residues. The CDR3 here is CASSPRRVTGELFF. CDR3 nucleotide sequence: TGTGCCAGCAGCCCCCGTCGGGTCACCGGGGAGCTGTTTTTT.

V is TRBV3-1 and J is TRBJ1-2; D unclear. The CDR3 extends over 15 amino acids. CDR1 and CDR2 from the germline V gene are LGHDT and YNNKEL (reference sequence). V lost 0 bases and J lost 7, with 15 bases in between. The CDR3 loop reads CASSQDARGLSGYTF. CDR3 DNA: TGTGCCAGCAGCCAAGATGCCCGGGGTCTCTCTGGCTACACCTTC. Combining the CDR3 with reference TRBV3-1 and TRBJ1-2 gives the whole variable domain DTAVSQTPKYLVTQMGNDKSIKCEQNLGHDTMYWYKQDSKKFLKIMFSYNNKELIINETVPNRFSPKSPDKAHLNLHINSLELGDSAVYFCASSQDARGLSGYTFGSGTRLTVV.

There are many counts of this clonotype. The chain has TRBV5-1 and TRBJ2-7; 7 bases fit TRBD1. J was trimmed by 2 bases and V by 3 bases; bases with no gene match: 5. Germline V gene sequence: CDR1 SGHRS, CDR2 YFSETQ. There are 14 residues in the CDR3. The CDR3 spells CASSWGTDAYEQYV. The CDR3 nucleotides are TGCGCCAGCAGCTGGGGGACAGATGCCTACGAGCAGTACGTC.

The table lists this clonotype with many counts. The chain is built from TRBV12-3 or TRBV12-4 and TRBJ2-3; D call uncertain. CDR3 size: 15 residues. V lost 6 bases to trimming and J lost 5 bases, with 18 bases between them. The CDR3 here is CASSSVGSVIDTQYF. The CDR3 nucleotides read TGTGCCAGCAGCTCAGTAGGAAGCGTCATAGATACGCAGTATTTT.

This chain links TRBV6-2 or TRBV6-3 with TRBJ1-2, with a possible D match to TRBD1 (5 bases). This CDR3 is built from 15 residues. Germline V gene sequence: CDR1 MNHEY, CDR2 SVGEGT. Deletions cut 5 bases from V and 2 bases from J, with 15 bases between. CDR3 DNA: TGTGCCAGCAGTCTCGGGTCGGGACTAAACTATGGCTACACCTTC. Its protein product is CASSLGSGLNYGYTF.

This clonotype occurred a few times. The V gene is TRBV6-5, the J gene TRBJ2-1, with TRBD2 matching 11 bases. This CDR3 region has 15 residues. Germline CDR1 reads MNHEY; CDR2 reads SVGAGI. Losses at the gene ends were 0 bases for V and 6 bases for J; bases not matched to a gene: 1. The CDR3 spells CASSYSTSGVNEQFF. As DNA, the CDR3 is TGTGCCAGCAGTTACTCGACTAGCGGGGTCAATGAGCAGTTCTTC.

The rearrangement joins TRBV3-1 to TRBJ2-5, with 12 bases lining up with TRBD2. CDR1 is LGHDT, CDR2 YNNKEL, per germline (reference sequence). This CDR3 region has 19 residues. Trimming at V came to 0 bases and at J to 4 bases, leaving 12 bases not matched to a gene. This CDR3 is CASSQDRASGGAWPETQYF. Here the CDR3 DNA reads TGTGCCAGCAGCCAAGATAGGGCTAGCGGGGGGGCCTGGCCAGAGACCCAGTACTTC.

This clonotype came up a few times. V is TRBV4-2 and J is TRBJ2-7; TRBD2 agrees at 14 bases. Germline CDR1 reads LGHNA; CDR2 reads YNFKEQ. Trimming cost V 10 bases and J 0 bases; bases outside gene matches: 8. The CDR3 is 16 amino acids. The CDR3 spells CATGLAGAASSYEQYF. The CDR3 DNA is TGTGCCACGGGACTAGCGGGGGCCGCGAGCTCCTACGAGCAGTACTTC.